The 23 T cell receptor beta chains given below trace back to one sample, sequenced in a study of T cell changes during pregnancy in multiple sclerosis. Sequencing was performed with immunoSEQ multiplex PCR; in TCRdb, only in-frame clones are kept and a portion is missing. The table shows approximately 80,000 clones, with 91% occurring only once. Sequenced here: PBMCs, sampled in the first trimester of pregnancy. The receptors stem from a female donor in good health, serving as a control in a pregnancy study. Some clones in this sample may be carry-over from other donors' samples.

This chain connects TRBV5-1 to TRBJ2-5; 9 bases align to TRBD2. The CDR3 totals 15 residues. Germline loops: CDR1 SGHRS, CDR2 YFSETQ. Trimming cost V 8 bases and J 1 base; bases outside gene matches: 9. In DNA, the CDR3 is TGCGCCAGTCAAAGGAGCGGGGGGACCCAAGAGACCCAGTACTTC. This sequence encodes CASQRSGGTQETQYF.

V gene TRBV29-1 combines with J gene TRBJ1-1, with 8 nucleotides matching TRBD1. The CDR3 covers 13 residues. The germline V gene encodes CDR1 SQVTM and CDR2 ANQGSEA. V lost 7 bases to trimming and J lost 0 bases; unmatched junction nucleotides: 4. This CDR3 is CSGGQGMNTEAFF. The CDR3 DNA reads TGCAGCGGAGGACAGGGAATGAACACTGAAGCTTTCTTT.

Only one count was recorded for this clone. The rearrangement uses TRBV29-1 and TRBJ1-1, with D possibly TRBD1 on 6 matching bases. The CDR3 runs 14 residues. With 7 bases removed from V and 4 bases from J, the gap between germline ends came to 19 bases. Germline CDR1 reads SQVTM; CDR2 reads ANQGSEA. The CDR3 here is CSAYRETGGTEAFF. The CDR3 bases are TGCAGCGCGTATCGAGAGACAGGCGGCACTGAAGCTTTCTTT. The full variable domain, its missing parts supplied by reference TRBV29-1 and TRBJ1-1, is SAVISQKPSRDICQRGTSLTIQCQVDSQVTMMFWYRQQPGQSLTLIATANQGSEATYESGFVIDKFPISRPNLTFSTLTVSNMSPEDSSIYLCSAYRETGGTEAFFGQGTRLTVV.

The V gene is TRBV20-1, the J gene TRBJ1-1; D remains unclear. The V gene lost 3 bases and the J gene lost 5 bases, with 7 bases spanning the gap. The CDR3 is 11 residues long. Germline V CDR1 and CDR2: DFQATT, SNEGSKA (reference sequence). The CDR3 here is CSARRDTEAFF. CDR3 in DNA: TGCAGTGCTAGGCGGGATACTGAAGCTTTCTTT.

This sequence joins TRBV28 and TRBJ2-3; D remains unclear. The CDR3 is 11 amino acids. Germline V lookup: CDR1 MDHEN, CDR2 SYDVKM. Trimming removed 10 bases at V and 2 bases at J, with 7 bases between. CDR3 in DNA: TGTGCCACGAGTATCACAGATACGCAGTATTTT. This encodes CATSITDTQYF.

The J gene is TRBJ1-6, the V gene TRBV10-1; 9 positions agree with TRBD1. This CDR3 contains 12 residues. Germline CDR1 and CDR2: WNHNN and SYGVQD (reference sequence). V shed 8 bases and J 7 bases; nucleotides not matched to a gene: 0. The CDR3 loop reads CASGTGNSPLHF. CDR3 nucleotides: TGCGCCAGCGGGACAGGGAATTCACCCCTCCACTTT.

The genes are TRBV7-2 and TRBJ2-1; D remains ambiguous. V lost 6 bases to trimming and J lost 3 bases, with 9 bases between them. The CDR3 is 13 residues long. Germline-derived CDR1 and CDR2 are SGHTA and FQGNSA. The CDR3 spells CASRSRIYNEQFF. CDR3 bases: TGTGCCAGCAGATCGCGGATCTACAATGAGCAGTTCTTC.

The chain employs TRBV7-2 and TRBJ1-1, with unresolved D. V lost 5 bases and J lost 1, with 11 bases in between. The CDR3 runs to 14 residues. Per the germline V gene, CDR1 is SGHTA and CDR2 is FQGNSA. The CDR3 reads CASSPFIGNTEAFF. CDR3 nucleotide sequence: TGTGCCAGCAGCCCCTTTATCGGGAACACTGAAGCTTTCTTT.

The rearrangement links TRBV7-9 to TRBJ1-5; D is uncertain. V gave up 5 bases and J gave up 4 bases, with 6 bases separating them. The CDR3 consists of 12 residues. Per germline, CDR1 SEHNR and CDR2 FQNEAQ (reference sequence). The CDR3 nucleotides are TGTGCCAGCAGCCTATTAAATCAGCCCCAGCATTTT. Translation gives CASSLLNQPQHF.

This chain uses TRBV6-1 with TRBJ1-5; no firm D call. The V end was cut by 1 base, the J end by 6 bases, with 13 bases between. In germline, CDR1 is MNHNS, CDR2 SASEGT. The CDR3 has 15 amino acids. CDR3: CASSEGRAGSQPQHF. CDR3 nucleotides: TGTGCCAGCAGTGAAGGTCGCGCGGGGAGTCAGCCCCAGCATTTT.

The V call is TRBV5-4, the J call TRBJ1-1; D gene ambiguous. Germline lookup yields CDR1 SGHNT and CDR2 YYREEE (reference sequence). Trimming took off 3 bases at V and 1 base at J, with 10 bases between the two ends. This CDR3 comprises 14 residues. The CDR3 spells CASSSPYRNTEAFF. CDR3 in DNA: TGTGCCAGCAGCTCGCCATACAGGAACACTGAAGCTTTCTTT.

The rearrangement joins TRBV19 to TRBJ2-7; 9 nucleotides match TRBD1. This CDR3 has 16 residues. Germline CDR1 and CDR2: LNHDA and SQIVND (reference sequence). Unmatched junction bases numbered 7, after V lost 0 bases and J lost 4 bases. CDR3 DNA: TGTGCCAGTAGTATAGATCCCGGGACAGGGACTTACGAGCAGTACTTC. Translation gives CASSIDPGTGTYEQYF. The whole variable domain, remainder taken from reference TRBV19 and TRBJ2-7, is DGGITQSPKYLFRKEGQNVTLSCEQNLNHDAMYWYRQDPGQGLRLIYYSQIVNDFQKGDIAEGYSVSREKKESFPLTVTSAQKNPTAFYLCASSIDPGTGTYEQYFGPGTRLTVT.

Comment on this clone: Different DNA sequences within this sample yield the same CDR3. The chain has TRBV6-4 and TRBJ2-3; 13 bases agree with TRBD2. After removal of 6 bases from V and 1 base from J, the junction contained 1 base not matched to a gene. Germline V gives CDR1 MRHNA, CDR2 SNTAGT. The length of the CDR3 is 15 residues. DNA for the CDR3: TGTGCCAGCAGCGGGACTAGCGGGGGCACAGATACGCAGTATTTT. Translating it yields CASSGTSGGTDTQYF.

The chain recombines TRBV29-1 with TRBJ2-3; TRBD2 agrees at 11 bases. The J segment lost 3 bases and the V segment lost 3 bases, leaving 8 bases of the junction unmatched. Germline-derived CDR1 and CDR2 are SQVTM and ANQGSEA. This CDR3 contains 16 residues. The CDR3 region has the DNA TGCAGCGTTGATGAGGTTAGCGGGGGGGCGACAGATACGCAGTATTTT. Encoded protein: CSVDEVSGGATDTQYF.

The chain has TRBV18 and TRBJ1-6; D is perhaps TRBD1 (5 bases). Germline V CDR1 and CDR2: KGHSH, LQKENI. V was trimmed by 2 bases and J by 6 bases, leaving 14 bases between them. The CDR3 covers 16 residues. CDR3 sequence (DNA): TGTGCCAGCTCACCATCGACGAAGGACACTAATTCACCCCTCCACTTT. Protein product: CASSPSTKDTNSPLHF.

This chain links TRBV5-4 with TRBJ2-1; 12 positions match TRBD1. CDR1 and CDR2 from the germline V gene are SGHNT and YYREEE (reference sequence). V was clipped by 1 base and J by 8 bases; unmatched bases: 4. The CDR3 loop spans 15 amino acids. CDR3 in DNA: TGTGCCAGCAGCTTGTCCGGGACAGGGGGCGATGAGCAGTTCTTC. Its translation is CASSLSGTGGDEQFF.

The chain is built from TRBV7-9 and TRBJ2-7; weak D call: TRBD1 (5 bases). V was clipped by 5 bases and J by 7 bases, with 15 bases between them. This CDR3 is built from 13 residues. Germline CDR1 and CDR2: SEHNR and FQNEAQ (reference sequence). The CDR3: CASSTDTRVEQYF. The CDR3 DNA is TGTGCCAGCAGCACGGACACAAGGGTGGAGCAGTACTTC.

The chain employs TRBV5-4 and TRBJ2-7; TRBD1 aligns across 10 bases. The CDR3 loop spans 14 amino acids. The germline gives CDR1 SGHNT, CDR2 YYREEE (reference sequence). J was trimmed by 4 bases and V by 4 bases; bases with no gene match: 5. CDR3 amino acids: CASSQDRGVYEQYF. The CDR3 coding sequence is TGTGCCAGCAGCCAGGACAGGGGGGTATACGAGCAGTACTTC. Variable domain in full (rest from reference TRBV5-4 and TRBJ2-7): ETGVTQSPTHLIKTRGQQVTLRCSSQSGHNTVSWYQQALGQGPQFIFQYYREEENGRGNFPPRFSGLQFPNYSSELNVNALELDDSALYLCASSQDRGVYEQYFGPGTRLTVT.

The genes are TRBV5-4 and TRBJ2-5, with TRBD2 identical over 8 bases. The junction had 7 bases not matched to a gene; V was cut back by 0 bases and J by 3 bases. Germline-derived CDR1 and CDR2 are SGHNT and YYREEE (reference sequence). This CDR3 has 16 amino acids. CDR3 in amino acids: CASSLGQRGFEETQYF. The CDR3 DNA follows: TGTGCCAGCAGCTTGGGCCAGCGGGGGTTCGAAGAGACCCAGTACTTC.

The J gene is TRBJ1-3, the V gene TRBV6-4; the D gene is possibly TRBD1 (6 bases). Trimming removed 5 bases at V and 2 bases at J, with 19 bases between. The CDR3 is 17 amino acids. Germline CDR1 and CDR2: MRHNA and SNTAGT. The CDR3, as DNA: TGTGCCAGCAGTTCGACCGGGACACTCACTCCTGGAAACACCATATATTTT. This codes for CASSSTGTLTPGNTIYF.

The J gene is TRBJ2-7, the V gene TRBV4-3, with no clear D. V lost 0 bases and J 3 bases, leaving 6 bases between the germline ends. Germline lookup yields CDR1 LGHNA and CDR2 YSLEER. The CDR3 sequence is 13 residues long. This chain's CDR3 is CASSQDESYEQYF. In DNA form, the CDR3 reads TGCGCCAGCAGCCAAGATGAGAGCTACGAGCAGTACTTC.

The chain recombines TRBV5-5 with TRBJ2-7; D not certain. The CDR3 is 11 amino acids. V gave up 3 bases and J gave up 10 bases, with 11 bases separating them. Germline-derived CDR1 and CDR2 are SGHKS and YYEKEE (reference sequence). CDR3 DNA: TGTGCCAGCAGCTCCACAGCAACTCAGTACTTC. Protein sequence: CASSSTATQYF. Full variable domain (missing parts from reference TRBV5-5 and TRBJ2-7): DAGVTQSPTHLIKTRGQQVTLRCSPISGHKSVSWYQQVLGQGPQFIFQYYEKEERGRGNFPDRFSARQFPNYSSELNVNALLLGDSALYLCASSSTATQYFGPGTRLTVT.

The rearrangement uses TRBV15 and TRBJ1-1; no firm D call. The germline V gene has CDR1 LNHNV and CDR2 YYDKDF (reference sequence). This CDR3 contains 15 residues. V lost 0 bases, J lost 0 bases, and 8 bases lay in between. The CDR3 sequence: CATSREPRVNTEAFF. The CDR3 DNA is TGTGCCACCAGCAGAGAACCGCGGGTGAACACTGAAGCTTTCTTT.